This TCR beta chain stems from a study of T-cell reconstitution after alpha-beta-depleted transplantation in children. Germline V gene lookup returns CDR1 MNHEY and CDR2 SVGAGI. The CDR3 sequence is 19 residues long. Trimming cost V 0 bases and J 3 bases, with 23 bases left between them. This clonotype occurred many times. Preparation of the TCRbeta library involved a method that used unique molecular identifiers. One entry per CDR3 protein results from TCRdb running MiXCR on the PCR reads. The profile shows approximately 83,000 distinct CDR3 sequences, roughly 8% of them singletons. This chain connects TRBV6-5 to TRBJ2-5, with D perhaps TRBD1 (6 bases). Here the sequenced sample was PBMCs from the stem cell graft donor, taken from the stem cell graft. The TCR sequence derives from a human donor who donated a stem cell graft to a child with congenital amegakaryocytic thrombocytopenia. The CDR3 here is CASSYSYRGGSVSEETQYF. The CDR3 coding sequence is TGTGCCAGCAGTTACTCGTATAGAGGGGGAAGCGTTTCCGAAGAGACCCAGTACTTC.